What follows are 21 T cell receptor beta chains derived from one specimen sequenced in a study of T-cell memory formation after mild COVID-19. TCRdb reanalysed the 5' RACE reads using MiXCR and keeps one entry per CDR3 protein. The sample consists of 400,000 to 550,000 distinct CDR3 sequences, around a quarter of them appearing once. Source material: PBMCs or a T cell subset sorted from them (not recorded which). The receptors were gathered from an adult woman who had mild COVID-19 (a few samples of this study predate the infection). Cell type and time point are not known.

The chain has TRBV5-1 and TRBJ2-3; TRBD2 aligns across 11 bases. Trimming cost V 4 bases and J 2 bases; bases outside gene matches: 9. The V gene's germline CDR1 is SGHRS and CDR2 YFSETQ. This CDR3 spans 17 amino acids. This CDR3 reads CASSLASGGSSTDTQYF. The CDR3 nucleotides are TGCGCCAGCAGCCTAGCTAGCGGGGGGTCCTCCACAGATACGCAGTATTTT.

This clonotype was recorded once. The rearrangement joins TRBV30 to TRBJ2-7; D is possibly TRBD2 (5 bases). The V and J ends lost 5 bases and 7 bases respectively, with 12 bases between them. CDR1 is GTSNPN and CDR2 is SVGIG in the germline V gene (reference sequence). CDR3 length: 11 residues. In DNA form, the CDR3 reads TGTGCCTGGGGACCGGGATTAGAGCAGTACTTC. Its translation: CAWGPGLEQYF.

This clonotype was seen a few times. The chain carries TRBV12-3 or TRBV12-4 and TRBJ2-1; no clear D. Deletions cut 0 bases from V and 13 bases from J, with 4 bases between. The CDR3 runs to 10 residues. CDR3 coding DNA: TGTGCCAGCAGTTTAGCCGGACAGTTCTTC. Amino acids: CASSLAGQFF.

The chain uses TRBV24-1 and TRBJ2-1; TRBD1 agrees at 9 bases. CDR3 length: 18 residues. Trimming removed 2 bases from V and 0 bases from J; junction bases left unmatched: 7. Germline loops: CDR1 KGHDR, CDR2 SFDVKD. The chain's CDR3 is CATSDSLTGGSSYNEQFF. CDR3 nucleotides: TGTGCCACCAGTGATTCTCTGACAGGGGGGAGCTCCTACAATGAGCAGTTCTTC.

The chain uses TRBV12-3 or TRBV12-4 and TRBJ1-2; TRBD1 agrees at 12 bases. V shed 5 bases, J shed 6 bases, and the junction held 7 bases outside the gene matches. The CDR3 has 15 amino acids. CDR3 region: CASSIAGTGGNGYTF. The CDR3 nucleotides read TGTGCCAGCAGTATCGCCGGGACAGGGGGCAATGGCTACACCTTC.

This clonotype has a handful of counts. The J gene is TRBJ1-1, the V gene TRBV5-5; D is uncertain. This CDR3 contains 14 residues. Germline values: CDR1 SGHKS, CDR2 YYEKEE (reference sequence). V lost 3 bases, J lost 0 bases, and 9 bases lay in between. CDR3 sequence reads: CASSWGGLNTEAFF. CDR3 DNA: TGTGCCAGCAGCTGGGGTGGATTGAACACTGAAGCTTTCTTT.

For the CDR3, the DNA is TGCAGTGCTGAGGGACAGCTGAACACTGAAGCTTTCTTT. It specifies CSAEGQLNTEAFF. This chain connects TRBV20-1 to TRBJ1-1; 7 bases align to TRBD1. V trimming: 5 bases; J trimming: 0 bases; junction bases outside the gene matches: 3. This CDR3 is built from 13 residues. Germline V lookup: CDR1 DFQATT, CDR2 SNEGSKA (reference sequence).

The V gene is TRBV7-2, the J gene TRBJ2-5; a possible D gene is TRBD2 (5 bases). This CDR3 region has 14 residues. Germline assignment: CDR1 SGHTA and CDR2 FQGNSA. Trimming removed 4 bases from V and 1 base from J, with 10 bases in between. The CDR3 region has the DNA TGTGCCAGCAGCTCTGTAGCGATCCAAGAGACCCAGTACTTC. This sequence encodes CASSSVAIQETQYF.

This rearrangement joins TRBV29-1 to TRBJ1-2; 9 bases are a match to TRBD1. Germline loops: CDR1 SQVTM, CDR2 ANQGSEA. V lost 7 bases and J lost 0; bases outside the gene matches: 9. The CDR3 is 15 residues long. The CDR3 DNA follows: TGCAGCGGAACAACAGGGGGCCTTCCTAACTATGGCTACACCTTC. Protein product: CSGTTGGLPNYGYTF. Full variable domain (remainder filled in from reference TRBV29-1 and TRBJ1-2): SAVISQKPSRDICQRGTSLTIQCQVDSQVTMMFWYRQQPGQSLTLIATANQGSEATYESGFVIDKFPISRPNLTFSTLTVSNMSPEDSSIYLCSGTTGGLPNYGYTFGSGTRLTVV.

This clonotype appeared a few times. The CDR3 DNA reads as TGTGCCAGCAGGGCGGGACAGGGGGTCGCCGGGGAGCTGTTTTTT. Translation: CASRAGQGVAGELFF. The chain recombines TRBV11-2 with TRBJ2-2; 11 bases map to TRBD1. Germline CDR1 is SGHAT and CDR2 is FQNNGV. Trimming took 6 bases from V and 6 from J; bases not matched to a gene: 6. The CDR3 is made up of 15 amino acids.

The chain links TRBV6-5 to TRBJ2-1, with 8 bases fitting TRBD1. Germline V lookup: CDR1 MNHEY, CDR2 SVGAGI. Trimming removed 5 bases from V and 7 bases from J; junction bases left unmatched: 7. The CDR3 is made up of 14 amino acids. CDR3 coding DNA: TGTGCCAGCAGTACAGGACAGGGATGGAATGAGCAGTTCTTC. Its protein is CASSTGQGWNEQFF.

The chain is built from TRBV20-1 and TRBJ2-3; 8 nucleotides line up with TRBD1. The germline CDR1 and CDR2 sequences are DFQATT and SNEGSKA (reference sequence). This CDR3 comprises 14 residues. Trimming at V came to 2 bases and at J to 9 bases, leaving 10 bases not matched to a gene. CDR3 loop: CSARPDRVGRTQYF. For the CDR3, the DNA is TGCAGTGCTAGACCGGACAGGGTCGGCCGGACGCAGTATTTT.

The V and J genes are TRBV7-9 and TRBJ1-4; D uncertain. The CDR3 consists of 14 residues. Germline assignment: CDR1 SEHNR and CDR2 FQNEAQ (reference sequence). V was cut by 1 base and J by 2 bases, with 5 bases left in between. The CDR3 reads CASSLGVTNEKLFF. The CDR3 DNA reads as TGTGCCAGCAGCTTAGGGGTCACTAATGAAAAACTGTTTTTT. Full variable domain (rest looked up from reference TRBV7-9 and TRBJ1-4): DTGVSQNPRHKITKRGQNVTFRCDPISEHNRLYWYRQTLGQGPEFLTYFQNEAQLEKSRLLSDRFSAERPKGSFSTLEIQRTEQGDSAMYLCASSLGVTNEKLFFGSGTQLSVL.

This clonotype was picked up a small number of times. This rearrangement joins TRBV24-1 to TRBJ2-2, with D maybe TRBD2 (6 bases). Trimming cost V 9 bases and J 3 bases, with 13 bases left between them. The length of the CDR3 is 14 residues. Germline lookup yields CDR1 KGHDR and CDR2 SFDVKD. DNA of the CDR3: TGTGCCACCTCAGTGGGAGGAGACACCGGGGAGCTGTTTTTT. Translated, it gives CATSVGGDTGELFF.

The chain is built from TRBV29-1 and TRBJ1-2; 7 nucleotides line up with TRBD1. This CDR3 has 14 residues. V was clipped by 4 bases and J by 3 bases; unmatched bases: 8. Per germline, CDR1 SQVTM and CDR2 ANQGSEA. CDR3: CSVVGDRNYYGYTF. The CDR3 coding sequence is TGCAGCGTTGTCGGGGACAGAAACTACTATGGCTACACCTTC.

J is TRBJ1-2 and V is TRBV5-1, with D maybe TRBD1 (5 bases). Trimming took off 4 bases at V and 1 base at J, with 17 bases between the two ends. The CDR3 has 16 residues. Germline V gene sequence: CDR1 SGHRS, CDR2 YFSETQ. The CDR3 sequence: CASSPPSFQGNYGYTF. The CDR3 coding sequence is TGCGCCAGCAGCCCCCCGTCATTTCAGGGTAACTATGGCTACACCTTC.

The chain recombines TRBV9 with TRBJ2-5; a possible D gene is TRBD2 (5 bases). CDR1 and CDR2 (germline): SGDLS, YYNGEE. Trimming pared 0 bases from V and 7 bases from J, leaving 22 bases between. There are 17 residues in the CDR3. CDR3 sequence (DNA): TGTGCCAGCAGCGTAGAACCGAGGGCCAGTATTGGCGGGACCCAGTACTTC. As protein: CASSVEPRASIGGTQYF.

This clonotype showed up just a few times. The chain employs TRBV5-1 and TRBJ2-1; 9 bases align to TRBD2. Germline lookup yields CDR1 SGHRS and CDR2 YFSETQ. CDR3 length equals 13 residues. The junction had 10 bases not matched to a gene; V was cut back by 4 bases and J by 14 bases. This chain's CDR3 is CASSGGLAGSEFF. In DNA, the CDR3 is TGCGCCAGCAGCGGGGGGCTAGCGGGATCGGAGTTCTTC.

This clonotype has only a few counts. This chain links TRBV4-1 with TRBJ2-7; D call uncertain. From germline, CDR1 is MGHRA and CDR2 YSYEKL. CDR3 size: 11 residues. V was clipped by 3 bases and J by 7 bases, with 7 bases between them. CDR3 amino acids: CASSHRQEQYF. The CDR3 nucleotides are TGCGCCAGCAGCCACCGGCAGGAGCAGTACTTC.

The gene calls are TRBV14 and TRBJ2-1; 14 bases align to TRBD2. J was trimmed by 10 bases and V by 4 bases; bases with no gene match: 15. Germline assignment: CDR1 SGHDN and CDR2 FVKESK. This CDR3 region has 18 residues. The CDR3: CASSPVLPGLAGVSEQFF. The CDR3 DNA follows: TGTGCCAGCAGCCCCGTCCTACCGGGACTAGCGGGAGTTAGCGAGCAGTTCTTC. The full variable domain, in which reference TRBV14 and TRBJ2-1 provide the parts outside the CDR3, is EAGVTQFPSHSVIEKGQTVTLRCDPISGHDNLYWYRRVMGKEIKFLLHFVKESKQDESGMPNNRFLAERTGGTYSTLKVQPAELEDSGVYFCASSPVLPGLAGVSEQFFGPGTRLTVL.

This chain links TRBV20-1 with TRBJ1-1; 7 bases align to TRBD1. Germline values: CDR1 DFQATT, CDR2 SNEGSKA (reference sequence). The CDR3 consists of 12 residues. V was pared by 5 bases and J by 3 bases, with 3 bases of the junction left unmatched. The chain's CDR3 is CSAPRGDTEAFF. The CDR3 DNA follows: TGCAGTGCTCCCAGGGGGGACACTGAAGCTTTCTTT.